The 25 T cell receptor beta chains in this list originate from one sample, sequenced in a study of OX40 agonist ivuxolimab in advanced cancers. The library was built by means of the immunoSEQ multiplex PCR assay. In TCRdb, the immuneACCESS table is reduced to in-frame sequences with V and J assigned. These tables do not hold every clone; where another copy was compared, an unresolved V gene accounts for under half, and the others remain unexplained. The sample table records about 100,000 clones; 91% of these occur just once. The ten biggest clones cover approximately 1.3% of the sample. The specimen was CD4+ or CD8+ T cells sorted from blood, collected in a trial of the OX40 agonist ivuxolimab. The receptors originated from an adult with an advanced solid tumor such as melanoma, head and neck, liver or kidney cancer.

The rearrangement joins TRBV7-2 to TRBJ2-1, with D perhaps assigned TRBD1 or TRBD2 (5 bases each). Germline CDR1 SGHTA, CDR2 FQGNSA. V lost 1 base and J 3 bases, leaving 16 bases between the germline ends. The CDR3 has 17 residues. The CDR3 coding sequence is TGTGCCAGCAGCTTAGTTGGGGCTAGCTCCCTCTACAATGAGCAGTTCTTC. Its translation: CASSLVGASSLYNEQFF.

The V call is TRBV14, the J call TRBJ2-6; D might be TRBD1 (6 bases). The length of the CDR3 is 16 residues. Germline lookup yields CDR1 SGHDN and CDR2 FVKESK. The V end lost 4 bases, the J end lost 5 bases, and 15 bases lay between the germline ends. CDR3 amino acids: CASSPVQGGRANVLTF. For the CDR3, the DNA is TGTGCCAGCAGCCCCGTACAGGGCGGTCGGGCCAACGTCCTGACTTTC.

CDR3 nucleotides: TGTGCCAGCAGTTTGATAGGCCGGGAAAGAGGATTTGGCTATGGCTACACCTTC. Translation gives CASSLIGRERGFGYGYTF. The chain employs TRBV28 and TRBJ1-2; D remains ambiguous. CDR1 MDHEN and CDR2 SYDVKM come from the germline V gene. This CDR3 contains 18 residues. Trimming removed 3 bases from V and 4 bases from J, with 24 bases in between.

The J gene is TRBJ2-2, the V gene TRBV5-4; 11 nucleotides agree with TRBD2. V gave up 2 bases and J gave up 5 bases; unmatched junction bases: 8. The germline CDR1 and CDR2 sequences are SGHNT and YYREEE (reference sequence). The length of the CDR3 is 17 residues. The CDR3 nucleotides read TGTGCCAGCAGCTTCCCTACTAGCGGGAGCGGGACCGGGGAGCTGTTTTTT. It is translated as CASSFPTSGSGTGELFF. Full variable domain (rest looked up from reference TRBV5-4 and TRBJ2-2): ETGVTQSPTHLIKTRGQQVTLRCSSQSGHNTVSWYQQALGQGPQFIFQYYREEENGRGNFPPRFSGLQFPNYSSELNVNALELDDSALYLCASSFPTSGSGTGELFFGEGSRLTVL.

The chain carries TRBV30 and TRBJ2-2; D may be TRBD2 (6 bases). The CDR3 runs to 16 residues. Trimming pared 6 bases from V and 0 bases from J, leaving 17 bases between. Germline CDR1 is GTSNPN and CDR2 is SVGIG (reference sequence). CDR3 loop: CACNVGTRANTGELFF. For the CDR3, the DNA is TGTGCCTGTAACGTCGGGACTCGGGCGAACACCGGGGAGCTGTTTTTT.

This clone was seen a few times. The chain has TRBV14 and TRBJ1-1; D remains ambiguous. The CDR3 sequence is 11 residues long. V was clipped by 2 bases and J by 4 bases, with 2 bases between them. Germline V gene lookup returns CDR1 SGHDN and CDR2 FVKESK. The CDR3 is CASSQFTEAFF. The CDR3 nucleotides are TGTGCCAGCAGCCAATTCACTGAAGCTTTCTTT.

This chain links TRBV28 with TRBJ1-1; D call uncertain. This CDR3 has 12 residues. Trimming took 5 bases from V and 0 from J, leaving 4 bases between them. Germline V CDR1 and CDR2: MDHEN, SYDVKM. This CDR3 is CASSKLNTEAFF. CDR3 bases: TGTGCCAGCAGTAAACTGAACACTGAAGCTTTCTTT.

This clone was found once. The chain uses TRBV28 and TRBJ2-7; 10 bases line up with TRBD1. The CDR3 consists of 15 residues. J lost 7 bases, V lost 6 bases, and 12 bases had no gene match. Germline V CDR1 and CDR2: MDHEN, SYDVKM. The chain's CDR3 is CASRTPGTGAWEQYF. Here the CDR3 DNA reads TGTGCCAGCAGAACACCCGGGACAGGGGCGTGGGAGCAGTACTTC. The variable domain in full, completed from reference TRBV28 and TRBJ2-7, reads DVKVTQSSRYLVKRTGEKVFLECVQDMDHENMFWYRQDPGLGLRLIYFSYDVKMKEKGDIPEGYSVSREKKERFSLILESASTNQTSMYLCASRTPGTGAWEQYFGPGTRLTVT.

CDR3 amino acids: CASSLPGQGVSGELFF. The CDR3, as DNA: TGTGCCAGCAGCTTACCCGGACAGGGGGTCTCCGGGGAGCTGTTTTTT. This chain uses TRBV5-8 with TRBJ2-2; 10 bases are shared with TRBD1. V trimming: 2 bases; J trimming: 6 bases; junction bases outside the gene matches: 7. Germline loops: CDR1 SGHTS, CDR2 YDEGEE. The CDR3 consists of 16 residues.

CDR3 residues: CASSYSFKGDYGYTF. DNA for the CDR3: TGTGCCAGCAGTTACTCTTTTAAAGGGGACTATGGCTACACCTTC. The chain uses TRBV6-5 and TRBJ1-2; possible D gene TRBD1, 5 bases. Germline V gene lookup returns CDR1 MNHEY and CDR2 SVGAGI. This CDR3 region has 15 residues. Trimming removed 0 bases from V and 3 bases from J, with 11 bases in between.

The V call is TRBV7-9, the J call TRBJ2-3, with 8 bases aligning to TRBD2. The CDR3 is made up of 13 amino acids. Losses at the gene ends were 3 bases for V and 6 bases for J; bases not matched to a gene: 2. Germline CDR1 is SEHNR and CDR2 is FQNEAQ (reference sequence). The CDR3 DNA follows: TGTGCCAGCAGCTTTCGACTAGCGGATACGCAGTATTTT. This encodes CASSFRLADTQYF.

This chain joins TRBV28 and TRBJ2-5; 10 nucleotides agree with TRBD2. J lost 5 bases, V lost 1 base, and 7 bases had no gene match. The germline V gene encodes CDR1 MDHEN and CDR2 SYDVKM. There are 16 residues in the CDR3. Here the CDR3 reads CASSLFSSGSYETQYF. The CDR3 DNA reads TGTGCCAGCAGTTTATTCTCTAGCGGGAGTTACGAGACCCAGTACTTC.

V usage is TRBV7-9 and J usage is TRBJ2-3; tentatively, D is TRBD2 (6 bases). Trimming pared 3 bases from V and 5 bases from J, leaving 9 bases between. Germline V gene data show CDR1 as SEHNR and CDR2 as FQNEAQ (reference sequence). The CDR3 is 13 amino acids. This CDR3 reads CASSLLAQDTQYF. The CDR3 DNA reads TGTGCCAGCAGCTTGCTAGCGCAAGATACGCAGTATTTT.

The J gene is TRBJ2-1, the V gene TRBV7-3, with a tentative D call TRBD1 (5 bases). Germline V CDR1 and CDR2: SGHTA, FQGTGA. Trimming cost V 5 bases and J 6 bases, with 14 bases left between them. The CDR3 is 14 amino acids. The CDR3 here is CASSPGAPPNEQFF. The CDR3 bases are TGTGCCAGCAGCCCTGGGGCCCCTCCCAATGAGCAGTTCTTC.

This clone appeared a single time. The chain uses TRBV5-1 and TRBJ2-6, with D possibly being TRBD2 (6 bases). The ends were cut back, 3 bases at V and 0 bases at J, with 13 bases in the middle. This CDR3 contains 17 residues. Germline V gives CDR1 SGHRS, CDR2 YFSETQ. The CDR3 sequence: CASSSGLTPSGANVLTF. In DNA, the CDR3 is TGCGCCAGCAGCTCGGGACTCACCCCCTCTGGGGCCAACGTCCTGACTTTC.

This chain joins TRBV5-6 and TRBJ1-3; a weak D match, TRBD1 (6 bases). This CDR3 has 14 amino acids. V was shortened by 0 bases and J by 7 bases, with 11 bases between the two germline ends. Looked up from germline, CDR1 is SGHDT and CDR2 is YYEEEE. CDR3 loop: CASSLGDMGNTIYF. CDR3 nucleotides: TGTGCCAGCAGCTTGGGGGACATGGGGAACACCATATATTTT.

The chain employs TRBV18 and TRBJ1-5, with a possible D match to TRBD1 (5 bases). The CDR3 runs 15 residues. Germline values: CDR1 KGHSH, CDR2 LQKENI. The V end was cut by 2 bases, the J end by 2 bases, with 10 bases between. CDR3 nucleotide sequence: TGTGCCAGCTCACCAACAGGTTCAGGCAATCAGCCCCAGCATTTT. Residues: CASSPTGSGNQPQHF.

The rearrangement joins TRBV5-1 to TRBJ2-1; D is uncertain. Germline loops: CDR1 SGHRS, CDR2 YFSETQ. V shed 4 bases and J shed 2 bases, with 16 bases lying between them. The CDR3 is 16 amino acids. CDR3 sequence reads: CASSPRTAHAYNEQFF. The CDR3 DNA is TGCGCCAGCAGCCCCCGGACCGCCCACGCCTACAATGAGCAGTTCTTC.

This clone appeared a single time. The chain uses TRBV11-2 and TRBJ2-6, with 8 bases identical to TRBD2. The length of the CDR3 is 14 residues. In germline, CDR1 is SGHAT, CDR2 FQNNGV. V gave up 5 bases and J gave up 12 bases; unmatched junction bases: 9. The DNA for the CDR3 is TGTGCCAGCAGCGGTAGCGGGACAACGGGCGTCCTGACTTTC. This encodes CASSGSGTTGVLTF.

This chain uses TRBV4-3 with TRBJ2-2; D gene ambiguous. Trimming removed 2 bases at V and 4 bases at J, with 8 bases between. This CDR3 contains 14 residues. Germline values: CDR1 LGHNA, CDR2 YSLEER. This CDR3 is CASSQNSVTGELFF. In nucleotides, the CDR3 is TGCGCCAGCAGCCAAAATAGTGTCACCGGGGAGCTGTTTTTT.

The rearrangement uses TRBV11-3 and TRBJ2-7; TRBD2 matches at 14 bases. With 4 bases clipped from V and 3 bases from J, the junction kept 5 bases outside the gene matches. Per the germline V gene, CDR1 is SGHNT and CDR2 is YENEEA. The CDR3 loop spans 16 amino acids. The CDR3 DNA is TGTGCCAGCAGCTCTAGACTAGCGGGAGGGGACTACGAGCAGTACTTC. It yields the protein CASSSRLAGGDYEQYF. Complete variable domain (other parts from reference TRBV11-3 and TRBJ2-7): EAGVVQSPRYKIIEKKQPVAFWCNPISGHNTLYWYLQNLGQGPELLIRYENEEAVDDSQLPKDRFSAERLKGVDSTLKIQPAELGDSAVYLCASSSRLAGGDYEQYFGPGTRLTVT.

This rearrangement joins TRBV7-8 to TRBJ2-1; the D is unclear. The V gene lost 2 bases and the J gene lost 4 bases, with 6 bases spanning the gap. CDR3 length: 13 residues. CDR1 and CDR2 (germline): SGHVS, FQNEAQ. The CDR3 here is CASSLNIYNEQFF. The CDR3 nucleotides are TGTGCCAGCAGCTTAAACATATACAATGAGCAGTTCTTC.

The chain has TRBV28 and TRBJ1-4; D call uncertain. Trimming shortened V by 5 bases and J by 0 bases, and 7 bases separated the two germline ends. The V gene's germline CDR1 is MDHEN and CDR2 SYDVKM. CDR3 size: 14 residues. The DNA for the CDR3 is TGTGCCAGCAGTACACCCGCAACTAATGAAAAACTGTTTTTT. It encodes CASSTPATNEKLFF. The entire variable domain, with the rest obtained from reference TRBV28 and TRBJ1-4, is as follows: DVKVTQSSRYLVKRTGEKVFLECVQDMDHENMFWYRQDPGLGLRLIYFSYDVKMKEKGDIPEGYSVSREKKERFSLILESASTNQTSMYLCASSTPATNEKLFFGSGTQLSVL.

CDR3 DNA: TGTGCCAGCAGTTTAACTTCTAGCGCCTACGAGCAGTACTTC. Residues: CASSLTSSAYEQYF. The rearrangement uses TRBV27 and TRBJ2-7; D possibly corresponds to TRBD2 (6 bases). Germline assignment: CDR1 MNHEY and CDR2 SMNVEV (reference sequence). Deletions cut 2 bases from V and 2 bases from J, with 10 bases between. The CDR3 is 14 residues long.

The chain is built from TRBV6-6 and TRBJ2-7; 7 positions match TRBD1. The CDR3 length is 15 residues. V lost 7 bases, J lost 1 base, and 10 bases stayed unmatched. CDR1 and CDR2 (germline): MNHNY, SVGAGI (reference sequence). CDR3 DNA: TGTGCCAGCACTTTAGACAGGGCTAGGTCCTACGAGCAGTACTTC. Protein: CASTLDRARSYEQYF.